This entry lists 15 T cell receptor beta chains sequenced from one sample in a study of cytomegalovirus exposure and HLA in healthy donors. 13 Jbeta primers and 60 Vbeta primers were used for the PCR. Libraries were prepared by immunoSEQ multiplex PCR; TCRdb keeps only in-frame clonotypes and omits some of them. The table shows 77,000 or so clones, with around 78% occurring only once. The sample comprised PBMCs. The origin of the receptors is a man aged 40-49 years in good health and CMV-seronegative.

The gene calls are TRBV19 and TRBJ2-3, with D maybe TRBD2 (5 bases). CDR1 LNHDA and CDR2 SQIVND come from the germline V gene (reference sequence). The CDR3 has 13 amino acids. Trimming removed 0 bases from V and 8 bases from J, with 9 bases in between. CDR3 sequence: CASSIDLEGTQYF. For the CDR3, the DNA is TGTGCCAGTAGTATAGATCTAGAGGGTACGCAGTATTTT.

This clone was recorded a few times. This chain uses TRBV9 with TRBJ1-3; D is ambiguous. CDR1 and CDR2 from the germline V gene are SGDLS and YYNGEE. The CDR3 is 14 amino acids. The V gene lost 2 bases and the J gene lost 4 bases, with 10 bases spanning the gap. CDR3 bases: TGTGCCAGCAGCGTCACGGCGGGCGGAAACACCATATATTTT. As protein: CASSVTAGGNTIYF.

This clone was seen only a few times. The chain couples TRBV19 to TRBJ1-6, with D perhaps TRBD1 (5 bases). The CDR3 sequence is 15 residues long. The germline V gene has CDR1 LNHDA and CDR2 SQIVND (reference sequence). V gave up 2 bases and J gave up 10 bases, with 15 bases separating them. The CDR3 sequence: CASSINGRAGSPLHF. The CDR3 DNA sequence: TGTGCCAGTAGTATAAACGGCAGGGCAGGATCACCCCTCCACTTT.

Comment on this clone: This sample includes further DNA sequences coding for the same CDR3. This sequence joins TRBV5-1 and TRBJ1-6; 9 bases map to TRBD1. Germline V gene lookup returns CDR1 SGHRS and CDR2 YFSETQ. The CDR3 totals 15 residues. V shed 1 base, J shed 7 bases, and the junction held 3 bases outside the gene matches. Here the CDR3 DNA reads TGCGCCAGCAGCTTGAGACAGGGGGGGAATTCACCCCTCCACTTT. Its translation: CASSLRQGGNSPLHF.

This chain connects TRBV15 to TRBJ1-5; 10 positions agree with TRBD1. CDR1 is LNHNV and CDR2 is YYDKDF in the germline V gene (reference sequence). The ends lost 7 bases at V and 9 bases at J; junction bases unmatched: 6. The CDR3 is made up of 13 amino acids. For the CDR3, the DNA is TGTGCCACCACCCCGGGACAGGGGCGGCCCCAGCATTTT. Residues: CATTPGQGRPQHF. The variable domain in full, with the rest retrieved from reference TRBV15 and TRBJ1-5, is DAMVIQNPRYQVTQFGKPVTLSCSQTLNHNVMYWYQQKSSQAPKLLFHYYDKDFNNEADTPDNFQSRRPNTSFCFLDIRSPGLGDTAMYLCATTPGQGRPQHFGDGTRLSIL.

This clone was picked up a small number of times. V is TRBV28 and J is TRBJ2-5, with 10 bases matching TRBD1. Gene TRBJ2-7 matches the end of the DNA better, so the J call may be wrong. CDR1 MDHEN and CDR2 SYDVKM come from the germline V gene. This CDR3 spans 14 amino acids. The CDR3 loop is CASTEDRGRVEQYF. DNA for the CDR3: TGTGCCAGCACCGAAGACAGGGGGCGCGTCGAGCAGTACTTC.

Note on this clone: A read error may account for a junction end that differs from germline. The chain recombines TRBV29-1 with TRBJ2-4; the D gene is possibly TRBD1 (5 bases). The CDR3 spans 14 residues. The germline CDR1 and CDR2 sequences are SQVTM and ANQGSEA. CDR3: CSVGTGLAKNSQYF. CDR3 in DNA: TGCAGCGTCGGAACAGGCTTAGCCAAAAACAGTCAGTACTTC. Supplemented by reference TRBV29-1 and TRBJ2-4, the full variable domain reads SAVISQKPSRDICQRGTSLTIQCQVDSQVTMMFWYRQQPGQSLTLIATANQGSEATYESGFVIDKFPISRPNLTFSTLTVSNMSPEDSSIYLCSVGTGLAKNSQYFGAGTRLSVL.

J is TRBJ2-1 and V is TRBV7-6; 10 nucleotides match TRBD2. Looked up from germline, CDR1 is SGHVS and CDR2 is FNYEAQ. The V segment lost 5 bases and the J segment 3 bases; nucleotides outside the gene matches: 7. This CDR3 is 16 amino acids long. This CDR3 is CASSHASGSVYNEQFF. The DNA of the CDR3 is TGTGCCAGCAGCCACGCTAGCGGGAGTGTCTACAATGAGCAGTTCTTC.

The rearrangement uses TRBV6-1 and TRBJ2-1; 10 bases map to TRBD2. V was clipped by 3 bases and J by 7 bases; unmatched bases: 15. This CDR3 has 18 amino acids. Germline-derived CDR1 and CDR2 are MNHNS and SASEGT. The CDR3 nucleotides are TGTGCCAGCAGTGAGAGGCAGGGGGCTAGCGGGAGAAGGAATGAGCAGTTCTTC. Translation: CASSERQGASGRRNEQFF.

The chain recombines TRBV6-5 with TRBJ1-2; D remains unclear. Trimming took off 4 bases at V and 3 bases at J, with 9 bases between the two ends. The length of the CDR3 is 13 residues. Germline loops: CDR1 MNHEY, CDR2 SVGAGI. The CDR3 sequence: CASSFKADYGYTF. The CDR3 bases are TGTGCCAGCAGTTTTAAGGCGGACTATGGCTACACCTTC.

The J gene is TRBJ1-5, the V gene TRBV19; unclear D gene. The CDR3 spans 15 residues. Germline-derived CDR1 and CDR2 are LNHDA and SQIVND (reference sequence). The germline V and J ends were trimmed by 2 bases and 7 bases, with 15 bases remaining between them. The CDR3 bases are TGTGCCAGTAGTATAAGTACAGCGTGGGAGCAGCCCCAGCATTTT. This gives the protein CASSISTAWEQPQHF.

The chain joins TRBV5-1 to TRBJ2-5, with D possibly matching TRBD1 (6 bases). Trimming removed 4 bases at V and 5 bases at J, with 18 bases between. Looked up from germline, CDR1 is SGHRS and CDR2 is YFSETQ. This CDR3 comprises 15 residues. The CDR3 region has the DNA TGCGCCAGCAGCGGAACACAGGGATTGGGGGAGACCCAGTACTTC. This codes for CASSGTQGLGETQYF.

The CDR3 region is CASSQGGLASDTQYF. Written as DNA, the CDR3 is TGTGCCAGCAGCCAAGGGGGACTAGCGTCGGATACGCAGTATTTT. The chain uses TRBV4-2 and TRBJ2-3, with 10 nucleotides matching TRBD2. The V gene's germline CDR1 is LGHNA and CDR2 YNFKEQ. V was clipped by 1 base and J by 6 bases; unmatched bases: 4. The CDR3 is made up of 15 amino acids.

The gene calls are TRBV5-1 and TRBJ2-2; D perhaps matches TRBD1 (5 bases). The CDR3 contains 14 residues. In germline, CDR1 is SGHRS, CDR2 YFSETQ. With 2 bases removed from V and 5 bases from J, the gap between germline ends came to 10 bases. The CDR3 loop reads CASSFQGGTGELFF. The CDR3 nucleotides are TGCGCCAGCAGCTTTCAGGGTGGGACCGGGGAGCTGTTTTTT. Full variable domain (missing parts from reference TRBV5-1 and TRBJ2-2): KAGVTQTPRYLIKTRGQQVTLSCSPISGHRSVSWYQQTPGQGLQFLFEYFSETQRNKGNFPGRFSGRQFSNSRSEMNVSTLELGDSALYLCASSFQGGTGELFFGEGSRLTVL.

CDR3 nucleotides: TGTGCCAGCAGACCCGGGACTAGCGGGAGAGGAAGCACCGGGGAGCTGTTTTTT. This gives the protein CASRPGTSGRGSTGELFF. This chain connects TRBV7-9 to TRBJ2-2; 14 nucleotides match TRBD2. The CDR3 has 18 residues. CDR1 and CDR2 (germline): SEHNR, FQNEAQ (reference sequence). With V trimmed by 6 bases and J by 4 bases, 10 bases remained unmatched.